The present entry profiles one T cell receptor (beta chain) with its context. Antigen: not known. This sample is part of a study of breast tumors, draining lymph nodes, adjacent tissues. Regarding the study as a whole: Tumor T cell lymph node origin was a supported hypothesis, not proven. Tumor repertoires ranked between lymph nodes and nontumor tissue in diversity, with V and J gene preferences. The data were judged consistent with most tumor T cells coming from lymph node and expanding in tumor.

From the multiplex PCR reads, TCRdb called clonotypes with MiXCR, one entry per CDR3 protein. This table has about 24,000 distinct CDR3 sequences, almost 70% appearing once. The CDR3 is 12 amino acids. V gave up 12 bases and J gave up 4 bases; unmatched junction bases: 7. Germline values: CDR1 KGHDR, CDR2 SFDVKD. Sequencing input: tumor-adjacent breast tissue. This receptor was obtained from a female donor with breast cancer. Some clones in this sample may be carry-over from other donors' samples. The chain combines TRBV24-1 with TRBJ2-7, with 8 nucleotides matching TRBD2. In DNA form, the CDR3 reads TGTGCCCCACATAGCGGGGTGTACGAGCAGTACTTC. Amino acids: CAPHSGVYEQYF.